The 27 T cell receptor beta chains below come from one sample, sequenced in a study of blood T cells in healthy people across ages. A J-beta primer mix and a sample-barcoded 5' primer were used in a second PCR of roughly 7 to 12 cycles. Via MiXCR, TCRdb re-called the 5' RACE reads, giving one row per CDR3 protein. The sample yields about 680,000 distinct CDR3 sequences, roughly 49% seen once. Sequencing input: blood. The receptors were sampled from a woman aged 55-70 years in good health.

This chain uses TRBV14 with TRBJ2-1; 8 bases fit TRBD1. This CDR3 contains 17 residues. Looked up from germline, CDR1 is SGHDN and CDR2 is FVKESK. V lost 4 bases to trimming and J lost 2 bases; unmatched junction nucleotides: 10. DNA of the CDR3: TGTGCCAGCAGCCCGATCGGGACAGGTTTCACCTACAATGAGCAGTTCTTC. This codes for CASSPIGTGFTYNEQFF.

The chain has TRBV4-3 and TRBJ2-3; D call uncertain. V was clipped by 0 bases and J by 3 bases, with 7 bases between them. The germline V gene encodes CDR1 LGHNA and CDR2 YSLEER. The CDR3 spans 14 residues. CDR3 residues: CASSQDRATDTQYF. The DNA for the CDR3 is TGCGCCAGCAGCCAAGATAGAGCTACAGATACGCAGTATTTT.

V is TRBV12-3 or TRBV12-4 and J is TRBJ2-3, with a possible D match to TRBD1 (5 bases). CDR3 length: 17 residues. Deletions cut 3 bases from V and 1 base from J, with 17 bases between. CDR3 sequence (DNA): TGTGCCAGCAGTTTCATGGGGCTGACCCTCGGCACAGATACGCAGTATTTT. Translated: CASSFMGLTLGTDTQYF.

Turning to this clonotype: It may be a read error: a sequence one base away is much more abundant. J is TRBJ2-5 and V is TRBV5-1, with TRBD1 matching over 9 bases. The CDR3 spans 16 residues. The germline CDR1 and CDR2 sequences are SGHRS and YFSETQ. The CDR3, as DNA: TGCGCCAGCAGCCTCGGAACAGGGGGCGCGGGGAAGACCCAGCACTTC. Translated, it gives CASSLGTGGAGKTQHF.

This clonotype has just a few counts. The chain combines TRBV15 with TRBJ2-7; 9 bases are shared with TRBD2. The ends lost 6 bases at V and 6 bases at J; junction bases unmatched: 9. Germline V lookup: CDR1 LNHNV, CDR2 YYDKDF (reference sequence). The length of the CDR3 is 14 residues. This chain's CDR3 is CATSPTSGESEQYF. Here the CDR3 DNA reads TGTGCCACCAGTCCGACTAGCGGAGAAAGCGAGCAGTACTTC.

The genes are TRBV24-1 and TRBJ2-3; D may be TRBD2 (6 bases). Germline loops: CDR1 KGHDR, CDR2 SFDVKD. This CDR3 comprises 13 residues. V gave up 6 bases and J gave up 7 bases, with 13 bases separating them. The CDR3 nucleotides are TGTGCCACCAGTACCGCGGGACGAAATACGCAGTATTTT. Translating gives CATSTAGRNTQYF.

Here the CDR3 DNA reads TGTGCCAGCAGTTACGGGACCCCCGGGAGAGAGGTATACAATGAGCAGTACTTC. This codes for CASSYGTPGREVYNEQYF. The chain links TRBV6-2 or TRBV6-3 to TRBJ2-1; the D gene is possibly TRBD2 (6 bases). Matching the DNA end better, TRBJ2-7 makes the J call doubtful. This CDR3 region has 18 residues. Germline assignment: CDR1 MNHEY and CDR2 SVGEGT.

Regarding this clonotype: At one boundary the junction diverges from the germline segment, which might be a read error. The chain combines TRBV29-1 with TRBJ2-1; a possible D gene is TRBD2 (6 bases). Germline-derived CDR1 and CDR2 are SQVTM and ANQGSEA. The CDR3 consists of 16 residues. Here the CDR3 reads CSVGGVQDYSYNGQFF. CDR3 DNA sequence: TGCAGCGTTGGGGGAGTTCAGGACTACTCCTACAATGGGCAGTTCTTC.

The V gene is TRBV28, the J gene TRBJ1-4; 12 nucleotides align to TRBD1. The trim removed 7 bases at V and 8 bases at J, leaving 11 bases unmatched. From germline, CDR1 is MDHEN and CDR2 SYDVKM. The CDR3 loop spans 16 amino acids. The CDR3 protein is CASTGTGGASREKLFF. The CDR3 DNA follows: TGTGCCAGCACCGGGACAGGGGGCGCGTCGCGGGAAAAACTGTTTTTT.

V and J are TRBV4-3 and TRBJ2-2; perhaps TRBD1 as D (5 bases). Trimming stripped 5 bases from V and 6 bases from J, with 16 bases between. The CDR3 length is 15 residues. Germline V gene lookup returns CDR1 LGHNA and CDR2 YSLEER. The CDR3 spells CASSTYRGIAGELFF. The CDR3 DNA reads as TGCGCCAGCAGCACCTATAGGGGTATAGCCGGGGAGCTGTTTTTT.

The chain carries TRBV7-7 and TRBJ2-3, with 9 bases aligning to TRBD2. J was trimmed by 2 bases and V by 4 bases; bases with no gene match: 1. The CDR3 is 14 residues long. CDR1 SSHAT and CDR2 FNYEAQ come from the germline V gene (reference sequence). The CDR3 loop reads CASSSSGDTDTQYF. The CDR3 DNA follows: TGTGCCAGCAGCTCTAGCGGGGACACAGATACGCAGTATTTT. The full variable domain, rest sourced from reference TRBV7-7 and TRBJ2-3, is GAGVSQSPRYKVTKRGQDVTLRCDPISSHATLYWYQQALGQGPEFLTYFNYEAQPDKSGLPSDRFSAERPEGSISTLTIQRTEQRDSAMYRCASSSSGDTDTQYFGPGTRLTVL.

As regards this clonotype: Given a much more abundant clone one base away, this may be a read error. The chain links TRBV20-1 to TRBJ2-5; 14 bases line up with TRBD2. Losses at the gene ends were 3 bases for V and 11 bases for J; bases not matched to a gene: 8. The CDR3 loop spans 14 amino acids. The germline CDR1 and CDR2 sequences are DFQATT and SNEGSKA (reference sequence). This CDR3 is CSASLSGTSGSQYF. The CDR3 DNA is TGCAGTGCTAGCCTTTCCGGGACTAGCGGGAGTCAGTACTTC.

The sample holds a few counts of this clonotype. The chain employs TRBV7-9 and TRBJ2-4; D remains unclear. The end of the DNA is better explained by TRBJ2-7, so the J call may be wrong. The germline V gene has CDR1 SEHNR and CDR2 FQNEAQ (reference sequence). This CDR3 is built from 13 residues. CDR3 residues: CASSYGISYEQYF. CDR3 bases: TGTGCCAGCAGCTATGGCATCTCCTACGAGCAGTACTTC.

V usage is TRBV21-1 and J usage is TRBJ2-3; whether TRBD1, the table's D call, matches the DNA was not checked. TRBV21-1 is a pseudogene. The length of the CDR3 is 15 residues. CDR3 in amino acids: CASRRGTGSTDTQYF. DNA of the CDR3: TGTGCCAGTAGGAGAGGGACAGGTAGCACAGATACGCAGTATTTT.

J is TRBJ1-1 and V is TRBV28; a possible D gene is TRBD1 (5 bases). This CDR3 region has 16 residues. The germline CDR1 and CDR2 sequences are MDHEN and SYDVKM. V dropped 6 bases and J dropped 0 bases, with 17 bases sitting between them. CDR3 loop: CASSSRYRGMNTEAFF. The CDR3 DNA reads TGTGCCAGCAGCTCAAGATATCGGGGGATGAACACTGAAGCTTTCTTT. The variable domain in full, completed from reference TRBV28 and TRBJ1-1, reads DVKVTQSSRYLVKRTGEKVFLECVQDMDHENMFWYRQDPGLGLRLIYFSYDVKMKEKGDIPEGYSVSREKKERFSLILESASTNQTSMYLCASSSRYRGMNTEAFFGQGTRLTVV.

This chain joins TRBV4-1 and TRBJ2-7; 11 nucleotides match TRBD2. The V gene end was trimmed by 5 bases and the J gene end by 3 bases; junction bases not matched to a gene: 6. This CDR3 is 15 amino acids long. In germline, CDR1 is MGHRA, CDR2 YSYEKL. CDR3 sequence (DNA): TGCGCCAGCAGCTCCCCGACTAGCGGGAACTACGAGCAGTACTTC. Its translation: CASSSPTSGNYEQYF.

The chain carries TRBV28 and TRBJ2-1; 14 bases line up with TRBD2. The CDR3 loop spans 14 amino acids. V was pared by 7 bases and J by 9 bases, with 5 bases of the junction left unmatched. Germline V lookup: CDR1 MDHEN, CDR2 SYDVKM. The CDR3 reads CASMTSGRAGEQFF. The CDR3 DNA reads TGTGCCAGCATGACTAGCGGGAGGGCCGGTGAGCAGTTCTTC.

This clonotype was counted a few times. V usage is TRBV20-1 and J usage is TRBJ2-5, with D possibly being TRBD2 (5 bases). The CDR3 extends over 11 amino acids. Germline V gene sequence: CDR1 DFQATT, CDR2 SNEGSKA (reference sequence). For the CDR3, the DNA is TGCCCGAACGGGGAGCCAGAGACCCAGTACTTC. This sequence encodes CPNGEPETQYF.

The chain is built from TRBV5-1 and TRBJ2-1, with D uncertain. From germline, CDR1 is SGHRS and CDR2 YFSETQ. V dropped 0 bases and J dropped 0 bases, with 7 bases sitting between them. This CDR3 has 15 amino acids. CDR3 region: CASSLGLNSYNEQFF. The CDR3 nucleotides are TGCGCCAGCAGCTTGGGACTTAACTCCTACAATGAGCAGTTCTTC. Filled out from reference TRBV5-1 and TRBJ2-1, the complete variable domain reads KAGVTQTPRYLIKTRGQQVTLSCSPISGHRSVSWYQQTPGQGLQFLFEYFSETQRNKGNFPGRFSGRQFSNSRSEMNVSTLELGDSALYLCASSLGLNSYNEQFFGPGTRLTVL.

The chain recombines TRBV30 with TRBJ2-3; D unclear. CDR1 is GTSNPN, CDR2 SVGIG, per germline (reference sequence). V was trimmed by 2 bases and J by 0 bases, leaving 9 bases between them. This CDR3 is 14 amino acids long. CDR3 nucleotides: TGTGCCTGGAGTTCCACTTCTAGCACAGATACGCAGTATTTT. Translation gives CAWSSTSSTDTQYF. The full variable domain, rest sourced from reference TRBV30 and TRBJ2-3, is SQTIHQWPATLVQPVGSPLSLECTVEGTSNPNLYWYRQAAGRGLQLLFYSVGIGQISSEVPQNLSASRPQDRQFILSSKKLLLSDSGFYLCAWSSTSSTDTQYFGPGTRLTVL.

The V and J genes are TRBV20-1 and TRBJ2-3; 12 bases are a match to TRBD2. Germline CDR1 and CDR2: DFQATT and SNEGSKA (reference sequence). V dropped 4 bases and J dropped 3; count of bases not matched to a gene: 5. The CDR3 totals 15 residues. The CDR3 region is CSAILAGGSTDTQYF. In nucleotides, the CDR3 is TGCAGTGCTATACTAGCGGGAGGTTCTACAGATACGCAGTATTTT.

There are a few counts of this clonotype. V gene TRBV4-3 combines with J gene TRBJ2-7; possible D gene TRBD1, 6 bases. This CDR3 comprises 16 residues. The germline V and J ends were trimmed by 0 bases and 2 bases, with 14 bases remaining between them. Looked up from germline, CDR1 is LGHNA and CDR2 is YSLEER. CDR3 nucleotides: TGCGCCAGCAGCCAAGAAGGGGACACCTTGCCCTACGAGCAGTACTTC. It codes for CASSQEGDTLPYEQYF.

This clonotype was recorded a few times. The chain couples TRBV5-6 to TRBJ1-2, with a weak D call TRBD1 (6 bases). V gave up 4 bases and J gave up 4 bases, with 17 bases separating them. Germline CDR1 and CDR2: SGHDT and YYEEEE. There are 15 residues in the CDR3. CDR3 sequence reads: CASSVRDTRFYGYTF. The CDR3 DNA reads TGTGCCAGCAGCGTCCGGGACACCAGGTTCTATGGCTACACCTTC.

In this sample, this clonotype turned up many times. V gene TRBV20-1 combines with J gene TRBJ2-1; D call uncertain. Trimming pared 0 bases from V and 0 bases from J, leaving 12 bases between. The CDR3 has 16 residues. Germline assignment: CDR1 DFQATT and CDR2 SNEGSKA (reference sequence). The CDR3 loop is CSARDSRRSSYNEQFF. The DNA of the CDR3 is TGCAGTGCTAGAGATTCCAGACGTAGCTCCTACAATGAGCAGTTCTTC.

The chain combines TRBV20-1 with TRBJ2-5; TRBD1 agrees at 9 bases. The tail of the sequence fits TRBJ2-7 better, so the J call may be wrong. The CDR3 consists of 15 residues. Germline V gene data show CDR1 as DFQATT and CDR2 as SNEGSKA (reference sequence). The CDR3 DNA follows: TGCAGTGCTAGAGCCACAGACAGGGGGACAAACGAGCAGTACTTC. This encodes CSARATDRGTNEQYF.

This chain uses TRBV5-1 with TRBJ2-3; TRBD2 matches at 7 bases. This CDR3 has 15 amino acids. Germline assignment: CDR1 SGHRS and CDR2 YFSETQ. Unmatched junction bases numbered 8, after V lost 4 bases and J lost 3 bases. CDR3 loop: CASSPAGGRTDTQYF. Written as DNA, the CDR3 is TGCGCCAGCAGCCCTGCTGGCGGGAGAACAGATACGCAGTATTTT. Full variable domain (remainder filled in from reference TRBV5-1 and TRBJ2-3): KAGVTQTPRYLIKTRGQQVTLSCSPISGHRSVSWYQQTPGQGLQFLFEYFSETQRNKGNFPGRFSGRQFSNSRSEMNVSTLELGDSALYLCASSPAGGRTDTQYFGPGTRLTVL.

A note on this clonotype: Germline and junction disagree at one end, which may indicate a read error. J is TRBJ1-2 and V is TRBV7-2, with D unresolved. This CDR3 contains 12 residues. Germline V gene sequence: CDR1 SGHTA, CDR2 FQGNSA. The CDR3 DNA follows: TGTGCCAGCAGCTTAGATTCGAGTGGCTGCACCTTC. The encoded protein is CASSLDSSGCTF.